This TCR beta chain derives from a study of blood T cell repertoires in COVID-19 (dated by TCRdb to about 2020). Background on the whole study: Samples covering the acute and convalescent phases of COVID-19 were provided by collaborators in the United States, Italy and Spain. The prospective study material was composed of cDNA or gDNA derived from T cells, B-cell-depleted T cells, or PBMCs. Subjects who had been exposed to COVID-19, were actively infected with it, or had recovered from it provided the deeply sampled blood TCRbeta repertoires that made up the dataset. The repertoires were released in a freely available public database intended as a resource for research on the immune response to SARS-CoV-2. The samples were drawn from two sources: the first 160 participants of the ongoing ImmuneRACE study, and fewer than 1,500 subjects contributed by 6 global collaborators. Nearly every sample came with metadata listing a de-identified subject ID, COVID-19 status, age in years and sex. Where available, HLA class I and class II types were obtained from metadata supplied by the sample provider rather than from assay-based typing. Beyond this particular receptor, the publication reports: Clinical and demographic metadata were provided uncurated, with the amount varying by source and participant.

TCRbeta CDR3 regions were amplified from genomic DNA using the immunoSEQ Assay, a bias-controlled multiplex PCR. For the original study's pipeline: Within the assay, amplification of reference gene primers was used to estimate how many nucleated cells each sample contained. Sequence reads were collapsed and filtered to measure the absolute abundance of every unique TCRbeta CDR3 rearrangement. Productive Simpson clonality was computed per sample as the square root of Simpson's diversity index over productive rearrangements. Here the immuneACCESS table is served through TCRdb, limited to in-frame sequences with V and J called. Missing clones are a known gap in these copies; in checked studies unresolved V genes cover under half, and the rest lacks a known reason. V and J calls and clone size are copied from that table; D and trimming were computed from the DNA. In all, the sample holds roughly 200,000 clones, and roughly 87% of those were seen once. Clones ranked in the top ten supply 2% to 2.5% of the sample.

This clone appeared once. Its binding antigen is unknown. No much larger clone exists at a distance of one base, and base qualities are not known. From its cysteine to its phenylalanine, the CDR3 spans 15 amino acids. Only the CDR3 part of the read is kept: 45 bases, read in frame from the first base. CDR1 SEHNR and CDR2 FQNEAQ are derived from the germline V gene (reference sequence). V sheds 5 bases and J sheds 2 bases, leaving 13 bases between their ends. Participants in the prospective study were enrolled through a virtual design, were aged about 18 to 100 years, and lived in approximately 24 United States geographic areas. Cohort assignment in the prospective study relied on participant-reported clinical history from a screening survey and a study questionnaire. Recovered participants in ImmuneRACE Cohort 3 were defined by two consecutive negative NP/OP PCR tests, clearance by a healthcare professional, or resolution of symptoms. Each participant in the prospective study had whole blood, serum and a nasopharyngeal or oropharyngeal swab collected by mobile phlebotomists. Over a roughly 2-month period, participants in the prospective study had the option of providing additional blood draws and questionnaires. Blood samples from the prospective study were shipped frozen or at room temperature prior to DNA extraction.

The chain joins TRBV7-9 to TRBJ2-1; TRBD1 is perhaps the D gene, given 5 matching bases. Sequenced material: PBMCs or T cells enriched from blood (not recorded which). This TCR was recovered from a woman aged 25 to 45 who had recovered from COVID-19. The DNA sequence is TGTGCCAGCAGCCTCAGACAGAGTACCTACAATGAGCAGTTCTTC. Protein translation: CASSLRQSTYNEQFF.